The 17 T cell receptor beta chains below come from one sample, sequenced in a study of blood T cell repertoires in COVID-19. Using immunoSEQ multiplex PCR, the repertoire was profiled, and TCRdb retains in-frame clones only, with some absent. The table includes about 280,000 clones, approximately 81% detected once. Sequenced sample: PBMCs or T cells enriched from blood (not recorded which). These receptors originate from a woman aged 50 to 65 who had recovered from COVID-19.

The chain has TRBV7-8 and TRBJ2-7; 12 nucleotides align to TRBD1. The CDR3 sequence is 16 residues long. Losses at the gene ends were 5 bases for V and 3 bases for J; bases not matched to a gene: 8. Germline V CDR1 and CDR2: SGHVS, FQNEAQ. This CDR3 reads CASSPDRDRGLYEQYF. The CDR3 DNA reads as TGTGCCAGCAGCCCAGACCGGGACAGGGGGCTCTACGAGCAGTACTTC.

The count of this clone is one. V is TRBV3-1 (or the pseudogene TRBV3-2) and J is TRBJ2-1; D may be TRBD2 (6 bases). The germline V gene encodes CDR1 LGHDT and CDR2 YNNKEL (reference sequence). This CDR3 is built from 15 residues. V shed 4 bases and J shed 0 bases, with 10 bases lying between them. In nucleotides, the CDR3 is TGTGCCAGCAGCCCTCGGGGAGGCTCCTACAATGAGCAGTTCTTC. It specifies CASSPRGGSYNEQFF.

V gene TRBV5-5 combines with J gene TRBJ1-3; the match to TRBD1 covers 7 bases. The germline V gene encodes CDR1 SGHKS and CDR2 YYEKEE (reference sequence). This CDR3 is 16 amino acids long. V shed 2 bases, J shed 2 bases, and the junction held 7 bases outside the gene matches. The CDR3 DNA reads TGTGCCAGCAGCTTACAGCCAGACAGGGCTGGAAACACCATATATTTT. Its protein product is CASSLQPDRAGNTIYF.

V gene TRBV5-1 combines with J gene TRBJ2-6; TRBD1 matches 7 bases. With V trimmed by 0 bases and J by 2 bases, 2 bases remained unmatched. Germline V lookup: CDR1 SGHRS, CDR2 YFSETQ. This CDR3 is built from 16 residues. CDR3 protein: CASSLDTGAGANVLTF. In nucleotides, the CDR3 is TGCGCCAGCAGCTTGGACACAGGGGCTGGGGCCAACGTCCTGACTTTC. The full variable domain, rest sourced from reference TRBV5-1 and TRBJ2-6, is KAGVTQTPRYLIKTRGQQVTLSCSPISGHRSVSWYQQTPGQGLQFLFEYFSETQRNKGNFPGRFSGRQFSNSRSEMNVSTLELGDSALYLCASSLDTGAGANVLTFGAGSRLTVL.

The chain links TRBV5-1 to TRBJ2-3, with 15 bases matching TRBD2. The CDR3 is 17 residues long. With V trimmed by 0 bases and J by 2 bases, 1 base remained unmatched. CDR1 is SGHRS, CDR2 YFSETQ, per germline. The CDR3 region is CASSLGTSGGATDTQYF. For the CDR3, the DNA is TGCGCCAGCAGCTTGGGGACTAGCGGGGGGGCCACAGATACGCAGTATTTT.

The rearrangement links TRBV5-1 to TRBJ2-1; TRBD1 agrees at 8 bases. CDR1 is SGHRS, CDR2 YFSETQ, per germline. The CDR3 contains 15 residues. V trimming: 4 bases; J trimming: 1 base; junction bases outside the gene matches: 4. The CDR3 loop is CASSPGQGSYNEQFF. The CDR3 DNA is TGCGCCAGCAGCCCCGGACAGGGTTCCTACAATGAGCAGTTCTTC.

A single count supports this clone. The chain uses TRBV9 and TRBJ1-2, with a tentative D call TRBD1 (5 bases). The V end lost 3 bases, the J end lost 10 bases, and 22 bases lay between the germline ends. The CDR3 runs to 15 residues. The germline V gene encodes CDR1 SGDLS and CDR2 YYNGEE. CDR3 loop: CASSAQPRGGGDYTF. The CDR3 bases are TGTGCCAGCAGCGCCCAGCCCCGGGGCGGGGGGGACTACACCTTC.

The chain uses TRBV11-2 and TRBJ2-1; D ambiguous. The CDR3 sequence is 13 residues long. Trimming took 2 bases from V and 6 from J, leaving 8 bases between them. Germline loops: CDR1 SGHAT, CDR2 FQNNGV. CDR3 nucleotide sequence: TGTGCCAGCAGCTTAAGCCTAGTCAATGAGCAGTTCTTC. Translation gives CASSLSLVNEQFF.

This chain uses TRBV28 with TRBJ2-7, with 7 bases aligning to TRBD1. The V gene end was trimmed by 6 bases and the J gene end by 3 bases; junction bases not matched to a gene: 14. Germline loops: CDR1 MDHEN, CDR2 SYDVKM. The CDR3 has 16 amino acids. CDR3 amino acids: CASSPIRDSAYYEQYF. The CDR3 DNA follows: TGTGCCAGCAGCCCAATTCGGGACAGCGCTTACTACGAGCAGTACTTC.

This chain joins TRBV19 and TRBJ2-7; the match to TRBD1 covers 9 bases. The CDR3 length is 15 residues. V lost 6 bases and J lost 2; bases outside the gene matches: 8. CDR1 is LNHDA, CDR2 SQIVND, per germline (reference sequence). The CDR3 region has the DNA TGTGCCAGTAGCCTAATGGGACAGGGAACCTACGAGCAGTACTTC. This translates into CASSLMGQGTYEQYF. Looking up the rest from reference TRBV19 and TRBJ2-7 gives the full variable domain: DGGITQSPKYLFRKEGQNVTLSCEQNLNHDAMYWYRQDPGQGLRLIYYSQIVNDFQKGDIAEGYSVSREKKESFPLTVTSAQKNPTAFYLCASSLMGQGTYEQYFGPGTRLTVT.

In DNA form, the CDR3 reads TGTGCCAGTAGTCATAGCACAGATACGCAGTATTTT. Its protein product is CASSHSTDTQYF. The gene calls are TRBV19 and TRBJ2-3; the D is unclear. The germline CDR1 and CDR2 sequences are LNHDA and SQIVND (reference sequence). V lost 5 bases and J lost 0, with 3 bases in between. The CDR3 runs to 12 residues.

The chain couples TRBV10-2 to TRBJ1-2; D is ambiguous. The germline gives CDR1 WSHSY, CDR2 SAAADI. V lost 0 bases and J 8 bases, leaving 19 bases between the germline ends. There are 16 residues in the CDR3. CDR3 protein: CASSESKSVPEGGYTF. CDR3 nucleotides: TGCGCCAGCAGTGAGTCGAAGTCTGTCCCCGAGGGCGGCTACACCTTC.

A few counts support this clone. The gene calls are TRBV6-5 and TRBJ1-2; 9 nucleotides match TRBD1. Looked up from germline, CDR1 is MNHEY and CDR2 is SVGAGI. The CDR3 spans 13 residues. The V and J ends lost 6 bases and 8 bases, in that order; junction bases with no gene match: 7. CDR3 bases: TGTGCCAGCAGAGCCGGACAGGGGCGAGGCTACACCTTC. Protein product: CASRAGQGRGYTF.

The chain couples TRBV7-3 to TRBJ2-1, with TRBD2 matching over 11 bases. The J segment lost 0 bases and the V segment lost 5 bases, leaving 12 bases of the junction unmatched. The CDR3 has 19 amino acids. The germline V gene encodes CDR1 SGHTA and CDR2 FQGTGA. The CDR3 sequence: CASSPWGLAVPGSYNEQFF. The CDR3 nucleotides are TGTGCCAGCAGCCCCTGGGGACTAGCGGTCCCAGGCTCCTACAATGAGCAGTTCTTC. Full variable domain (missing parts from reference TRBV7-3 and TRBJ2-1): GAGVSQTPSNKVTEKGKYVELRCDPISGHTALYWYRQSLGQGPEFLIYFQGTGAADDSGLPNDRFFAVRPEGSVSTLKIQRTERGDSAVYLCASSPWGLAVPGSYNEQFFGPGTRLTVL.

This CDR3 is CASSFVGLAGGRETQYF. The CDR3 nucleotides are TGTGCCAGCAGTTTTGTCGGACTAGCGGGGGGTCGGGAGACCCAGTACTTC. The V and J genes are TRBV27 and TRBJ2-5; 14 nucleotides align to TRBD2. The germline gives CDR1 MNHEY, CDR2 SMNVEV (reference sequence). V gave up 3 bases and J gave up 5 bases; unmatched junction bases: 8. CDR3 length equals 17 residues.

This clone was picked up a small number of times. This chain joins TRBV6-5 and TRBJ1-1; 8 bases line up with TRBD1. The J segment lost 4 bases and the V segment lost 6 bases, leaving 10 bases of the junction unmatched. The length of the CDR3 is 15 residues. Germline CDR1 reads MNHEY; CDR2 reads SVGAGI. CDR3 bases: TGTGCCAGCAGGACTCTTGGACAGGGAGGCACTGAAGCTTTCTTT. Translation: CASRTLGQGGTEAFF.

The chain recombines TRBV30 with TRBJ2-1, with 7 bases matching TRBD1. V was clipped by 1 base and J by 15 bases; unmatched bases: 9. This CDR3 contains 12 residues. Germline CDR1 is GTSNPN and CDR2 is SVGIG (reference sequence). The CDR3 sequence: CAWSALNRGGFF. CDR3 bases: TGTGCCTGGAGTGCGTTGAACAGGGGTGGGTTCTTC. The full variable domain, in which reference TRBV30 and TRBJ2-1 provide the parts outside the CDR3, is SQTIHQWPATLVQPVGSPLSLECTVEGTSNPNLYWYRQAAGRGLQLLFYSVGIGQISSEVPQNLSASRPQDRQFILSSKKLLLSDSGFYLCAWSALNRGGFFGPGTRLTVL.